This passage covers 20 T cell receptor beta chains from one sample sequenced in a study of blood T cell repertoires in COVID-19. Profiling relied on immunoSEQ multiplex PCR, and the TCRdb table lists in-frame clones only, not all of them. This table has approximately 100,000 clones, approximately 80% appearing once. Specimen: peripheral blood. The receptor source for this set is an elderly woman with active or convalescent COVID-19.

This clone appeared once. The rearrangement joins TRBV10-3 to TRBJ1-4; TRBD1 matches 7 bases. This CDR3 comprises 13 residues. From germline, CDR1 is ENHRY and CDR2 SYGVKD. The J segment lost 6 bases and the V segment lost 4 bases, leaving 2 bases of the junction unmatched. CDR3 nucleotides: TGTGCCATCAGTGCCCAGGGGGATGAAAAACTGTTTTTT. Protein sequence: CAISAQGDEKLFF.

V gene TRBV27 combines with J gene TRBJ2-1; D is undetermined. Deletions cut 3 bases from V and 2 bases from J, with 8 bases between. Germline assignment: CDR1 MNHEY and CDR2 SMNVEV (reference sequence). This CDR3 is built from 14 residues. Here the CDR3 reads CASSFSGPYNEQFF. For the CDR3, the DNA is TGTGCCAGCAGTTTTAGTGGGCCCTACAATGAGCAGTTCTTC.

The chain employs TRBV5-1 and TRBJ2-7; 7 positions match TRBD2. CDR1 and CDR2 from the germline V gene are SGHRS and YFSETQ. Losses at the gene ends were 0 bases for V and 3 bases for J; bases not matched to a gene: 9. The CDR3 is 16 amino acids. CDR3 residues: CASSLAGAGASYEQYF. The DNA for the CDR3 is TGCGCCAGCAGCTTGGCCGGTGCGGGAGCAAGCTACGAGCAGTACTTC.

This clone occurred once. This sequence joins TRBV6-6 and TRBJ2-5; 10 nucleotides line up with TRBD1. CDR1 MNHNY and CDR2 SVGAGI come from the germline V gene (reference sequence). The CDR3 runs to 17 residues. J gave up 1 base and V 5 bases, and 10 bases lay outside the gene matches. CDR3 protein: CASSRTGGVTAQETQYF. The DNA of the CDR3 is TGTGCCAGCAGTCGGACAGGGGGGGTTACGGCCCAAGAGACCCAGTACTTC.

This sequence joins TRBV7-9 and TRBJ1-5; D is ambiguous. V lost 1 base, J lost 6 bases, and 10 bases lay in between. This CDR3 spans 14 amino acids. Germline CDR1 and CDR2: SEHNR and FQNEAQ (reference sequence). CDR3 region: CASSLGGAGQPQHF. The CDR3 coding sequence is TGTGCCAGCAGCTTAGGAGGTGCGGGTCAGCCCCAGCATTTT.

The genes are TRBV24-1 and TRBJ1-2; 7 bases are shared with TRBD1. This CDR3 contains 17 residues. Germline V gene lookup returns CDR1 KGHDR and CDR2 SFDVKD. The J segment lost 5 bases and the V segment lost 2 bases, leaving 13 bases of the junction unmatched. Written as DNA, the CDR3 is TGTGCCACCAGTGATTCGAGAGGGACAGAGGCGAGGTATGGCTACACCTTC. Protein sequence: CATSDSRGTEARYGYTF.

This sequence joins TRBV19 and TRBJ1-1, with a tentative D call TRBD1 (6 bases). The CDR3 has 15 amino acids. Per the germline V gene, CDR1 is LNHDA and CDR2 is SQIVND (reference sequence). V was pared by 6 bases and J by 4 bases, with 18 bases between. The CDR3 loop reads CASRNVGGQSTEAFF. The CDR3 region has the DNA TGTGCCAGTAGAAATGTGGGGGGGCAGAGCACTGAAGCTTTCTTT. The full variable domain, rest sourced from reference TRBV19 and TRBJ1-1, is DGGITQSPKYLFRKEGQNVTLSCEQNLNHDAMYWYRQDPGQGLRLIYYSQIVNDFQKGDIAEGYSVSREKKESFPLTVTSAQKNPTAFYLCASRNVGGQSTEAFFGQGTRLTVV.

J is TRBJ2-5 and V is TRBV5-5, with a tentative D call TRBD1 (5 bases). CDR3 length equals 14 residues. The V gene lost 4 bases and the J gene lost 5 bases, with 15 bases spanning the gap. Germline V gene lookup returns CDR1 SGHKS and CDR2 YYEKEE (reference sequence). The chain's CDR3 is CASSRIDRAETQYF. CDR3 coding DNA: TGTGCCAGCAGCCGAATAGACAGAGCGGAGACCCAGTACTTC. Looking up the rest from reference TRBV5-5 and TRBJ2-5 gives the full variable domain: DAGVTQSPTHLIKTRGQQVTLRCSPISGHKSVSWYQQVLGQGPQFIFQYYEKEERGRGNFPDRFSARQFPNYSSELNVNALLLGDSALYLCASSRIDRAETQYFGPGTRLLVL.

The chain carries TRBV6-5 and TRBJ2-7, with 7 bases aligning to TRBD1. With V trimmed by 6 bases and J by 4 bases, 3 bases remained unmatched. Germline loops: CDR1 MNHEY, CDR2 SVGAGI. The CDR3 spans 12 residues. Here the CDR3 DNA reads TGTGCCAGCAGGGAGACAGGGTACGAGCAGTACTTC. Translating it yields CASRETGYEQYF.

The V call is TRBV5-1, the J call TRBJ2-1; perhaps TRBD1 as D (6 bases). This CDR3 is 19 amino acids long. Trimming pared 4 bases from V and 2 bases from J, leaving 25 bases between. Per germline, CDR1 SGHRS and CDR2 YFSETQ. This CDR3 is CASSLPGAGVNVPYNEQFF. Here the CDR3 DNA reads TGCGCCAGCAGCCTACCCGGGGCAGGGGTGAATGTCCCCTACAATGAGCAGTTCTTC.

The CDR3 region has the DNA TGCGCCAGCAGCTTGCTCGGACTCGCGGGCGGGGGGGTGGATAGGTGGAATGAGCAGTTCTTC. It is translated as CASSLLGLAGGGVDRWNEQFF. This chain links TRBV5-1 with TRBJ2-1, with 9 bases fitting TRBD2. Germline V gene sequence: CDR1 SGHRS, CDR2 YFSETQ. The CDR3 has 21 residues. Trimming at V came to 1 base and at J to 7 bases, leaving 24 bases not matched to a gene.

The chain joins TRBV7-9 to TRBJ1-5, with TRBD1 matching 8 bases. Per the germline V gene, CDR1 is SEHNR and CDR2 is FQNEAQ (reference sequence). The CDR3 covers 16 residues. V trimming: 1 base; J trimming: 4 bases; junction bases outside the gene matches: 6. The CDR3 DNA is TGTGCCAGCAGCTTAGGGCGGACAGGGCAAAATCAGCCCCAGCATTTT. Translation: CASSLGRTGQNQPQHF.

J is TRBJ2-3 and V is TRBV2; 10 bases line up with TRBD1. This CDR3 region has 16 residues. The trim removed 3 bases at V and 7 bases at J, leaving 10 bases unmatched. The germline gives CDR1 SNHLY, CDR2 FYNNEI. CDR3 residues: CASSEIGTGDANTQYF. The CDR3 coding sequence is TGTGCCAGCAGTGAGATAGGGACAGGGGACGCAAATACGCAGTATTTT.

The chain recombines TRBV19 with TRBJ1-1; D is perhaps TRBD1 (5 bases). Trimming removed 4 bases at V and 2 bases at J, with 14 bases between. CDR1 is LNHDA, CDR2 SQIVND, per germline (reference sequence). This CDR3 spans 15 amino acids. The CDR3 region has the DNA TGTGCCAGTAGTAGACTCGACAGATTTAACACTGAAGCTTTCTTT. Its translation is CASSRLDRFNTEAFF. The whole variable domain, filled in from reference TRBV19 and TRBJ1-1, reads DGGITQSPKYLFRKEGQNVTLSCEQNLNHDAMYWYRQDPGQGLRLIYYSQIVNDFQKGDIAEGYSVSREKKESFPLTVTSAQKNPTAFYLCASSRLDRFNTEAFFGQGTRLTVV.

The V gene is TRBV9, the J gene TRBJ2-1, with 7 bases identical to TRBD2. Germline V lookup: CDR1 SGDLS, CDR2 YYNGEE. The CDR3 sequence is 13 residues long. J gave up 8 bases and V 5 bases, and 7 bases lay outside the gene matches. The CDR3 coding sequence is TGTGCCAGCAGGAGGGAGGGAAGGGATGAGCAGTTCTTC. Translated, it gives CASRREGRDEQFF.

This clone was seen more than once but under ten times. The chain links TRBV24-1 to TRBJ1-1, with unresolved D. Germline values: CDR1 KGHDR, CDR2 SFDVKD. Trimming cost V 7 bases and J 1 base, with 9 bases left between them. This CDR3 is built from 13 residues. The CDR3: CATSGRRNTEAFF. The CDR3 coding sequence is TGTGCCACCAGCGGGAGGAGGAACACTGAAGCTTTCTTT.

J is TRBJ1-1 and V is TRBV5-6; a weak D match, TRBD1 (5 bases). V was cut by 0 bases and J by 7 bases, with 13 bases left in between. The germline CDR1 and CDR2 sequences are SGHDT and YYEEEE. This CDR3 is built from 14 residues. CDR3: CASSLGLQGDEAFF. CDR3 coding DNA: TGTGCCAGCAGCTTGGGCCTTCAAGGGGATGAAGCTTTCTTT.

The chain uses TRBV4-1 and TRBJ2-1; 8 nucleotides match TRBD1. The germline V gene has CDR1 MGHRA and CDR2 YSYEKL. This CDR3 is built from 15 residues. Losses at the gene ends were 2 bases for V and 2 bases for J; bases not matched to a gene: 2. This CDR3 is CASSQWTGTYNEQFF. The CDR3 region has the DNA TGCGCCAGCAGCCAATGGACAGGGACCTACAATGAGCAGTTCTTC.

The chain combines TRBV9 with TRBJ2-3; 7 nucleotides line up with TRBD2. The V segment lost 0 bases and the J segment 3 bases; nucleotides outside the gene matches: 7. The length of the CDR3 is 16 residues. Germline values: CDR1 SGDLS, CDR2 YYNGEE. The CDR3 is CASSVVAGVVTDTQYF. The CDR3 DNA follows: TGTGCCAGCAGCGTAGTGGCGGGAGTGGTTACAGATACGCAGTATTTT.

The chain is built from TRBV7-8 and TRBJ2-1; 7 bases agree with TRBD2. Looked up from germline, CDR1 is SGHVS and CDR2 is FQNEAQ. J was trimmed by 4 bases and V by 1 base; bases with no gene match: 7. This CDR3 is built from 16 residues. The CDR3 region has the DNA TGTGCCAGCAGCTTAGGGGTGCGGGAGACGTACAATGAGCAGTTCTTC. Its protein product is CASSLGVRETYNEQFF. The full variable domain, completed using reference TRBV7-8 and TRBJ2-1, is GAGVSQSPRYKVAKRGQDVALRCDPISGHVSLFWYQQALGQGPEFLTYFQNEAQLDKSGLPSDRFFAERPEGSVSTLKIQRTQQEDSAVYLCASSLGVRETYNEQFFGPGTRLTVL.